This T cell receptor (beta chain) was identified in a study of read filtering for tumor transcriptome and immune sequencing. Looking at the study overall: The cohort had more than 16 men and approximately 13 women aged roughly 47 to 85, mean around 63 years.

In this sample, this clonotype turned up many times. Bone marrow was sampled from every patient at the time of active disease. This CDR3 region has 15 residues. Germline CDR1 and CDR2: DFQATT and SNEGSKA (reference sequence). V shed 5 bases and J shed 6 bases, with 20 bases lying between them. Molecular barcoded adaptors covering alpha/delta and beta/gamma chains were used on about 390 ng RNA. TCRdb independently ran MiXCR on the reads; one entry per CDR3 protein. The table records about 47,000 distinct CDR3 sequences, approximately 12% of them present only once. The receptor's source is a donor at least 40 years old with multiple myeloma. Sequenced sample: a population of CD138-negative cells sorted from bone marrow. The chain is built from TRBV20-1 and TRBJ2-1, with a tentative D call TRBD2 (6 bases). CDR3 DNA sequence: TGCAGTGCTGTAGGGGTGGCTAGCGTATTCAATGAGCAGTTCTTC. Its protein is CSAVGVASVFNEQFF.